What follows is one TCR beta chain and its context. Assay used: immunoSEQ multiplex PCR; TCRdb lists only in-frame clones, some missing. The profile covers about 2.4 million clones, with more than 80% appearing a single time and around 0.14% taken by the ten largest. This record comes from a study of shared clonotypes between healthy human individuals. The CDR3 consists of 15 residues. Germline-derived CDR1 and CDR2 are MNHEY and SVGAGI. Trimming removed 7 bases from V and 1 base from J, with 15 bases in between. The chain has TRBV6-5 and TRBJ2-3, with D possibly matching TRBD1 (5 bases). The sample taken for sequencing was naive CD4+ T cells sorted from blood. Sample subset: CD45RA+ positively selected. This receptor was obtained from a young man in good health. As DNA, the CDR3 is TGTGCCAGCACCCGCCAGGGCTTAGGCACAGATACGCAGTATTTT. Translating it yields CASTRQGLGTDTQYF.